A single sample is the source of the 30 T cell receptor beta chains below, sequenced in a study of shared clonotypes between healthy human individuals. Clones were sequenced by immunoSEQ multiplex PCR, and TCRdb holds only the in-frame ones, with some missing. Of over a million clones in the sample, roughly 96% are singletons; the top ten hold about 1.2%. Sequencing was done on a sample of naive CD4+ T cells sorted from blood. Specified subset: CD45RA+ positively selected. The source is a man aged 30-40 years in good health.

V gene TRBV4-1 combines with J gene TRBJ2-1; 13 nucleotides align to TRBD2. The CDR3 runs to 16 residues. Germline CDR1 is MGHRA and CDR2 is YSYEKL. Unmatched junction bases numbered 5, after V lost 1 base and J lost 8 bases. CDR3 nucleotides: TGCGCCAGCAGCCAAGGTGGGACTAGCGGGATCTATGAGCAGTTCTTC. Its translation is CASSQGGTSGIYEQFF.

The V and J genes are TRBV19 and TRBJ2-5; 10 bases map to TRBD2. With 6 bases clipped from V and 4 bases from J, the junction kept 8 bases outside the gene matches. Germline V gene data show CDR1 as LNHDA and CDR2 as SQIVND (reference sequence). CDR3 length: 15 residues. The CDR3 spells CASSPLAGLGETQYF. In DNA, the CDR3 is TGTGCCAGTAGCCCACTAGCGGGACTGGGAGAGACCCAGTACTTC.

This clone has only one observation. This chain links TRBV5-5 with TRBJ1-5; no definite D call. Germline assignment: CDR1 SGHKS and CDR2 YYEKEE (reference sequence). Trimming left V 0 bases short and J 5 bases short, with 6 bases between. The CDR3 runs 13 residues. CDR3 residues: CASSLASHQPQHF. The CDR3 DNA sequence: TGTGCCAGCAGCTTGGCCTCCCATCAGCCCCAGCATTTT.

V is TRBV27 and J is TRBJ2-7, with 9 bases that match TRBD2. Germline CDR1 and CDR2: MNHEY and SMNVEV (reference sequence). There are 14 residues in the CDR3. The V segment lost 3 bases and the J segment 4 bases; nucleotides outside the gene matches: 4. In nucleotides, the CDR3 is TGTGCCAGCAGTTTCGGGACTAGCTTGTACGAGCAGTACTTC. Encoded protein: CASSFGTSLYEQYF.

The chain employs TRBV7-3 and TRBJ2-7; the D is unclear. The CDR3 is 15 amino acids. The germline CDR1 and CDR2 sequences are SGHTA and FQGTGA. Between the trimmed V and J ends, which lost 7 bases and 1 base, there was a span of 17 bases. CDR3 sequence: CASTPRPPESYEQYF. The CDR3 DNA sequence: TGTGCCAGCACCCCCCGACCCCCGGAATCCTACGAGCAGTACTTC.

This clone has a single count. The CDR3 region is CASSLFEGQTVNEQFF. DNA for the CDR3: TGCGCCAGCAGCTTGTTCGAGGGACAGACAGTCAATGAGCAGTTCTTC. The J gene is TRBJ2-1, the V gene TRBV5-1, with 7 bases aligning to TRBD1. Germline lookup yields CDR1 SGHRS and CDR2 YFSETQ. The CDR3 totals 16 residues. After removal of 1 base from V and 6 bases from J, the junction contained 10 bases not matched to a gene.

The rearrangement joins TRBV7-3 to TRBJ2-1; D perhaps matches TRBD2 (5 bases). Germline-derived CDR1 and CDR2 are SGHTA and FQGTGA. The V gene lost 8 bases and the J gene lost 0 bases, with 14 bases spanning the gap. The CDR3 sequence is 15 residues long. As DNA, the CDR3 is TGTGCCAGCGCGTCCGTTGGGAGCTCCTACAATGAGCAGTTCTTC. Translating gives CASASVGSSYNEQFF.

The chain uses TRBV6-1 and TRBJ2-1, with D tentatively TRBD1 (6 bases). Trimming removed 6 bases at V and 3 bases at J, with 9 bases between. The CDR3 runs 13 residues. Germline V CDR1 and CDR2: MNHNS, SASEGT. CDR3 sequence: CASRRDNYNEQFF. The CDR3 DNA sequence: TGTGCCAGCAGGAGGGACAACTACAATGAGCAGTTCTTC.

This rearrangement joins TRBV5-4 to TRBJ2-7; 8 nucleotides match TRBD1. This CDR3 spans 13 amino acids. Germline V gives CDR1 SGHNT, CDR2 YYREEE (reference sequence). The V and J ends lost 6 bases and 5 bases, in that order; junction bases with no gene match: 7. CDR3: CASTRTGWNEQYF. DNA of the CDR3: TGTGCCAGCACACGGACAGGGTGGAACGAGCAGTACTTC.

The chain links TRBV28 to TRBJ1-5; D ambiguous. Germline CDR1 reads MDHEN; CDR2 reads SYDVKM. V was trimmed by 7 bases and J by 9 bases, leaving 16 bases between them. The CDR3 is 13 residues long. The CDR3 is CASNLNQARPQHF. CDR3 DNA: TGTGCCAGCAACTTAAATCAGGCGAGGCCCCAGCATTTT.

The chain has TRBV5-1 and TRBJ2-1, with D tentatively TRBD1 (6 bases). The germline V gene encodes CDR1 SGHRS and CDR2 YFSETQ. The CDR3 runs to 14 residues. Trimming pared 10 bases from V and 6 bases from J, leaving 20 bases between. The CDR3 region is CAPRSRDRSNEQFF. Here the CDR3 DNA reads TGCGCCCCCCGGTCCCGAGACAGGTCCAATGAGCAGTTCTTC.

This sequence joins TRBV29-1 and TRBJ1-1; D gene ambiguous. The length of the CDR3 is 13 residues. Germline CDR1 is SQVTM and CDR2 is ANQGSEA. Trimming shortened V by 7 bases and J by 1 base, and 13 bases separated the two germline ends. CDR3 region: CSAVDWSNTEAFF. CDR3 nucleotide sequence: TGCAGCGCCGTGGATTGGTCGAACACTGAAGCTTTCTTT.

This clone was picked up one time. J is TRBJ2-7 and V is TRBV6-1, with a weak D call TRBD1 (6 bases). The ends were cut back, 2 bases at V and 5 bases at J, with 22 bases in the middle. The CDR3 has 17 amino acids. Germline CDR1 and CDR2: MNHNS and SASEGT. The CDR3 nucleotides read TGTGCCAGCAGTGAATTATTAGGACAGACCCCTCCTGACGAGCAGTACTTC. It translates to CASSELLGQTPPDEQYF.

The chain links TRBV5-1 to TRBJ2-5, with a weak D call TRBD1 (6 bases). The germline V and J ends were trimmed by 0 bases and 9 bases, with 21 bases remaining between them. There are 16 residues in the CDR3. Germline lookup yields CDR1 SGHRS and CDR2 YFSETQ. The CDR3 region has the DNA TGCGCCAGCAGCTTGGCCGGGACCGCGATTCCAGGGGCCCAGTACTTC. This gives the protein CASSLAGTAIPGAQYF.

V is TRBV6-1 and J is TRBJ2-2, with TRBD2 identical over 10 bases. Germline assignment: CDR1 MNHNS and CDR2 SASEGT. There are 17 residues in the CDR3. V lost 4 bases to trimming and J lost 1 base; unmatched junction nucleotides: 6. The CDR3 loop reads CASSGLAGLQNTGELFF. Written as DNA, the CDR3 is TGTGCCAGCAGTGGACTAGCGGGTCTACAGAACACCGGGGAGCTGTTTTTT.

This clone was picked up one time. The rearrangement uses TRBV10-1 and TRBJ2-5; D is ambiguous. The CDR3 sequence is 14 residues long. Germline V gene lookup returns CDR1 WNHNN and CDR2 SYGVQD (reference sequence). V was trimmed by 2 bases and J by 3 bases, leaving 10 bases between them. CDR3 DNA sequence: TGCGCCAGCAGTGAGGGTAATGCCAAAGAGACCCAGTACTTC. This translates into CASSEGNAKETQYF.

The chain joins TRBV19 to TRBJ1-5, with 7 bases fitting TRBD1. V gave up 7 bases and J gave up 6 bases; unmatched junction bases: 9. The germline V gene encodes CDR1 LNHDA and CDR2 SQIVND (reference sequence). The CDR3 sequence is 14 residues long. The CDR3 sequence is CASTVGTAGQPQHF. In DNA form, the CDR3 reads TGTGCCAGTACCGTAGGGACAGCCGGTCAGCCCCAGCATTTT.

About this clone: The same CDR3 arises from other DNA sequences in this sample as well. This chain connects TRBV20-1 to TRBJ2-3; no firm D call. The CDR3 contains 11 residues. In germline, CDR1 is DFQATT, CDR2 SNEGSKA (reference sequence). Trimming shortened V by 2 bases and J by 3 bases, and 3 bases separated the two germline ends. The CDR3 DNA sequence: TGCAGTGCTAGAAGAACAGATACGCAGTATTTT. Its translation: CSARRTDTQYF.

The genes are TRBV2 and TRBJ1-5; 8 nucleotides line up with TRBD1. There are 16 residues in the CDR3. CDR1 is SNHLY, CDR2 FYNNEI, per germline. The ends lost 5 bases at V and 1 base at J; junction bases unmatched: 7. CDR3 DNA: TGTGCCAGCAGTTCAACGACAGGGGTAAGCAATCAGCCCCAGCATTTT. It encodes CASSSTTGVSNQPQHF. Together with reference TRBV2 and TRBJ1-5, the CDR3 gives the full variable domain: EPEVTQTPSHQVTQMGQEVILRCVPISNHLYFYWYRQILGQKVEFLVSFYNNEISEKSEIFDDQFSVERPDGSNFTLKIRSTKLEDSAMYFCASSSTTGVSNQPQHFGDGTRLSIL.

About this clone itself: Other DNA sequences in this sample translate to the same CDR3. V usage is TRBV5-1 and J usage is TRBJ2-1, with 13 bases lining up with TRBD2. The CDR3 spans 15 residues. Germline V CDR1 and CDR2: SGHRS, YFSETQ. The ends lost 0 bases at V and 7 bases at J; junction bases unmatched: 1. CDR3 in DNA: TGCGCCAGCAGCTTGGAGGGACTAGCGGGAAATGAGCAGTTCTTC. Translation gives CASSLEGLAGNEQFF.

The CDR3 DNA reads TGTGCTAGTGGTTTGGGGGCCAATCAGCCCCAGCATTTT. Translating gives CASGLGANQPQHF. This chain uses TRBV12-5 with TRBJ1-5; unclear D gene. The CDR3 length is 13 residues. Germline CDR1 and CDR2: LGHNT and FRNRAP. Deletions cut 1 base from V and 3 bases from J, with 4 bases between.

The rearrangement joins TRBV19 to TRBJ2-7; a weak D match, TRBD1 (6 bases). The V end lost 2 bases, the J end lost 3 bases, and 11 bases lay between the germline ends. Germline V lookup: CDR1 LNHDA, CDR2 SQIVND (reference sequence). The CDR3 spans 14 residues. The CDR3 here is CASSISDRHYEQYF. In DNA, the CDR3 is TGTGCCAGTAGTATATCAGACAGGCACTACGAGCAGTACTTC.

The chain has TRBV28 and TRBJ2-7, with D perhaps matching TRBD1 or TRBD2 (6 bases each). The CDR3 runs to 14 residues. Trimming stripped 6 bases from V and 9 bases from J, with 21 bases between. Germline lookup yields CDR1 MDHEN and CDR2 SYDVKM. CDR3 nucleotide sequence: TGTGCCAGCAGCTCCGGGACTCTCGGGGGCGCGCAGTACTTC. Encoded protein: CASSSGTLGGAQYF.

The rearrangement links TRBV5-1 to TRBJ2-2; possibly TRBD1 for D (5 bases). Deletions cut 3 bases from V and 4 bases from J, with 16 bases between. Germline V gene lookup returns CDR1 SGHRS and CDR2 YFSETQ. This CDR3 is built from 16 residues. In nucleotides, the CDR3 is TGCGCCAGCAGCTCGCAGGGTCTCGGTGGCACCGGGGAGCTGTTTTTT. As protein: CASSSQGLGGTGELFF.

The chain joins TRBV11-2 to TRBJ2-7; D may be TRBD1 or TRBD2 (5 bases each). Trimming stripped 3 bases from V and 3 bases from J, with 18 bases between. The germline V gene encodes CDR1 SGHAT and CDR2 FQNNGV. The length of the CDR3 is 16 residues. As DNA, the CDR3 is TGTGCCAGCAGCTTCCCCGGTTCTGGGGGTGGCTACGAGCAGTACTTC. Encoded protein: CASSFPGSGGGYEQYF.

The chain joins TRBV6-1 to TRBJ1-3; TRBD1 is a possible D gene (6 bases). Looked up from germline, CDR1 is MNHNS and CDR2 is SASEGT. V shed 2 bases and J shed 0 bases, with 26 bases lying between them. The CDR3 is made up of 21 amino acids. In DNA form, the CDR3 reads TGTGCCAGCAGTGAAATCGAGGGGGGGTTAGGCAGGGAACACTCTGGAAACACCATATATTTT. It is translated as CASSEIEGGLGREHSGNTIYF.

The chain's CDR3 is CASSLATARSEQYF. The CDR3 DNA sequence: TGCGCCAGCAGCTTGGCTACAGCCCGGAGCGAGCAGTACTTC. The chain links TRBV5-1 to TRBJ2-7; D uncertain. Germline CDR1 SGHRS, CDR2 YFSETQ. V lost 0 bases to trimming and J lost 6 bases, with 13 bases between them. This CDR3 spans 14 amino acids. Together with reference TRBV5-1 and TRBJ2-7, the CDR3 gives the full variable domain: KAGVTQTPRYLIKTRGQQVTLSCSPISGHRSVSWYQQTPGQGLQFLFEYFSETQRNKGNFPGRFSGRQFSNSRSEMNVSTLELGDSALYLCASSLATARSEQYFGPGTRLTVT.

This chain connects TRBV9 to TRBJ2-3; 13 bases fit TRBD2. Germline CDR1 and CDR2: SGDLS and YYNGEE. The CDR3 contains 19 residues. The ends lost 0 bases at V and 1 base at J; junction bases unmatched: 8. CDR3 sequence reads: CASSVELAGGVGGTDTQYF. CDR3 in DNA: TGTGCCAGCAGCGTAGAACTAGCGGGAGGGGTTGGAGGCACAGATACGCAGTATTTT.

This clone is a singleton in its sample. The CDR3, as DNA: TGTGCCAGCAGTTATCGACAGGGTCACACCATATATTTT. Protein: CASSYRQGHTIYF. The chain couples TRBV6-5 to TRBJ1-3; 7 nucleotides align to TRBD1. With 3 bases clipped from V and 8 bases from J, the junction kept 4 bases outside the gene matches. CDR1 is MNHEY, CDR2 SVGAGI, per germline. This CDR3 has 13 amino acids.

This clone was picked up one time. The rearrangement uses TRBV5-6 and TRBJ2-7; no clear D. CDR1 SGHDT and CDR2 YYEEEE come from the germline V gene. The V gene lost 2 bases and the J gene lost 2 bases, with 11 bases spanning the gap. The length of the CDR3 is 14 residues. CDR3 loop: CASSFRTETYEQYF. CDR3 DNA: TGTGCCAGCAGCTTCCGGACGGAAACCTACGAGCAGTACTTC.